The entry below describes one TCR beta chain. This entry comes from a study of shared clonotypes between healthy human individuals. TCRdb keeps only in-frame clones here, not all; method: immunoSEQ multiplex PCR. This table holds around 2,000,000 clones, about 95% found once. CD45RO-negative CD8 cells positively selected for CCR7 made up the naive population, which excluded terminally differentiated effector memory CD45RA+ cells. The CDR3 extends over 13 amino acids. The germline V and J ends were trimmed by 6 bases and 3 bases, with 12 bases remaining between them. Germline V gene lookup returns CDR1 MNHEY and CDR2 SMNVEV (reference sequence).

The rearrangement links TRBV27 to TRBJ2-7; maybe TRBD1 (5 bases). The sequence was collected from a man aged 18 to 29 in good health. Sequencing was carried out using naive CD8+ T cells sorted from blood. CDR3 in amino acids: CASRDTGFYEQYF. The CDR3 coding sequence is TGTGCCAGCAGGGACACTGGTTTCTACGAGCAGTACTTC.